A single sample gave rise to the 12 T cell receptor beta chains below, sequenced in a study of T cells after posttransplantation cyclophosphamide. Clones were read by immunoSEQ multiplex PCR, and TCRdb kept only the in-frame ones, dropping some. The sample is made up of around 30,000 clones, none counted only once. Sequencing input: PBMCs. These receptors were collected from a woman aged 55-75 years in good health, CMV-negative, and a related stem cell transplant donor.

This clone showed up many times. This chain joins TRBV15 and TRBJ1-1; 7 bases map to TRBD1. In germline, CDR1 is LNHNV, CDR2 YYDKDF (reference sequence). There are 14 residues in the CDR3. Trimming at V came to 1 base and at J to 7 bases, leaving 6 bases not matched to a gene. The CDR3: CATSRGGDSREAFF. The DNA of the CDR3 is TGTGCCACCAGCAGAGGGGGGGACAGCCGTGAAGCTTTCTTT.

This chain uses TRBV12-3 or TRBV12-4 with TRBJ1-5, with a tentative D call TRBD1 (5 bases). V lost 7 bases and J 2 bases, leaving 15 bases between the germline ends. The CDR3 sequence is 15 residues long. Written as DNA, the CDR3 is TGTGCCAGCACGAGATCGAGGGGAGGCAATCAGCCCCAGCATTTT. This translates into CASTRSRGGNQPQHF.

The chain combines TRBV12-3 or TRBV12-4 with TRBJ2-3; 10 bases map to TRBD1. Germline trimming cut 2 bases from V and 4 bases from J; bases unmatched to any gene: 3. The CDR3 runs to 15 residues. CDR3 nucleotides: TGTGCCAGCAGTTTACTGGACAGGGGGGCAGATACGCAGTATTTT. It encodes CASSLLDRGADTQYF.

This clone was detected many times. V gene TRBV27 combines with J gene TRBJ2-7; the D gene is possibly TRBD2 (5 bases). The CDR3 sequence is 12 residues long. CDR1 and CDR2 (germline): MNHEY, SMNVEV (reference sequence). The CDR3 DNA sequence: TGTCCCCGGGGAGACGGCCGGGTCGAGCAGTACTTC. Residues: CPRGDGRVEQYF.

This clone was counted at least ten times. V usage is TRBV5-4 and J usage is TRBJ2-2, with 8 bases fitting TRBD2. The CDR3 is 15 residues long. Germline V gene sequence: CDR1 SGHNT, CDR2 YYREEE (reference sequence). V was pared by 1 base and J by 1 base, with 0 bases of the junction left unmatched. CDR3 loop: CASSLSGGNTGELFF. The CDR3 region has the DNA TGTGCCAGCAGCTTGAGCGGGGGGAACACCGGGGAGCTGTTTTTT.

The rearrangement uses TRBV6-6 and TRBJ1-1; TRBD1 might be the D (6 bases). Germline CDR1 and CDR2: MNHNY and SVGAGI (reference sequence). V lost 2 bases, J lost 5 bases, and 15 bases lay in between. The CDR3 runs 15 residues. CDR3 coding DNA: TGTGCCAGCAGTTACGGATGGGGGCAGAGAACTGAAGCTTTCTTT. It codes for CASSYGWGQRTEAFF.

This clone was recorded many times. This chain connects TRBV6-2 or TRBV6-3 to TRBJ1-2; 10 nucleotides align to TRBD1. Germline CDR1 reads MNHEY; CDR2 reads SVGEGT. The CDR3 contains 13 residues. The junction had 5 bases not matched to a gene; V was cut back by 6 bases and J by 7 bases. The CDR3 bases are TGTGCCAGCAGACAGACAGGGGGCGGTGGCTACACCTTC. Translating gives CASRQTGGGGYTF.

This clone was picked up many times. This chain connects TRBV9 to TRBJ2-7, with D possibly being TRBD1 (6 bases). This CDR3 contains 14 residues. Between the trimmed V and J ends, which lost 4 bases and 5 bases, there was a span of 16 bases. Per the germline V gene, CDR1 is SGDLS and CDR2 is YYNGEE. Here the CDR3 reads CASSPRGRGNEQYF. The CDR3 DNA sequence: TGTGCCAGCAGCCCCCGTGGCAGGGGAAACGAGCAGTACTTC.

At least ten counts were recorded for this clone. The V and J genes are TRBV7-7 and TRBJ2-7; 10 bases are shared with TRBD2. Germline V gene sequence: CDR1 SSHAT, CDR2 FNYEAQ (reference sequence). V shed 2 bases and J 3 bases; nucleotides not matched to a gene: 16. This CDR3 has 19 residues. The CDR3 region is CASSLQGPGPGLAIYEQYF. The CDR3 DNA is TGTGCCAGCAGCTTACAAGGGCCGGGACCGGGACTAGCGATCTACGAGCAGTACTTC.

The genes are TRBV9 and TRBJ1-3; D is undetermined. The CDR3 runs to 18 residues. V was pared by 0 bases and J by 0 bases, with 16 bases between. CDR1 is SGDLS and CDR2 is YYNGEE in the germline V gene. This CDR3 reads CASSVEYAGGISGNTIYF. CDR3 DNA sequence: TGTGCCAGCAGCGTAGAGTATGCGGGCGGGATCTCTGGAAACACCATATATTTT. The full variable domain, its missing parts supplied by reference TRBV9 and TRBJ1-3, is DSGVTQTPKHLITATGQRVTLRCSPRSGDLSVYWYQQSLDQGLQFLIQYYNGEERAKGNILERFSAQQFPDLHSELNLSSLELGDSALYFCASSVEYAGGISGNTIYFGEGSWLTVV.

The table lists this clone with many counts. This chain joins TRBV9 and TRBJ2-3; 16 bases are shared with TRBD2. The CDR3 loop spans 18 amino acids. Germline lookup yields CDR1 SGDLS and CDR2 YYNGEE. V was pared by 0 bases and J by 7 bases, with 8 bases of the junction left unmatched. The DNA for the CDR3 is TGTGCCAGCAGCGTAGCCGGGACTAGCGGGAGGGTACAGAATACGCAGTATTTT. It translates to CASSVAGTSGRVQNTQYF.

In this sample, this clone turned up a few times. The genes are TRBV12-3 or TRBV12-4 and TRBJ1-2; TRBD1 matches at 10 bases. Germline trimming cut 5 bases from V and 2 bases from J; bases unmatched to any gene: 8. CDR3 size: 16 residues. CDR3 in amino acids: CASSLRGQGGNYGYTF. The DNA for the CDR3 is TGTGCCAGCAGTCTTAGAGGACAGGGGGGGAACTATGGCTACACCTTC.